The sequence of this T cell receptor (beta chain) was determined in a study of low-dose radiotherapy and immunotherapy resistance in tumors. This clonotype was observed many times. Sample time point: before trial treatment. Alpha and beta chains were covered, as first-strand cDNA relied on TRAV- and TRBV-specific primers. With a V-primer adapter and a constant-region primer, TCRs were amplified for 20 PCR cycles. TCRdb reprocessed the reads with MiXCR, giving one entry per CDR3 protein. The sample shows about 82,000 distinct CDR3 sequences, 15% to 20% of them seen only once. The CDR3 spans 17 residues. Germline values: CDR1 SGHKS, CDR2 YYEKEE (reference sequence). Trimming cost V 4 bases and J 0 bases, with 14 bases left between them.

The clonotype originates from a male donor with prostate cancer. The material sequenced was PBMCs, taken before treatment. The V and J genes are TRBV5-5 and TRBJ2-6; perhaps TRBD1 as D (5 bases). DNA of the CDR3: TGTGCCAGCAGCCCCCGACAGTTTAGCTCTGGGGCCAACGTCCTGACTTTC. This sequence encodes CASSPRQFSSGANVLTF.